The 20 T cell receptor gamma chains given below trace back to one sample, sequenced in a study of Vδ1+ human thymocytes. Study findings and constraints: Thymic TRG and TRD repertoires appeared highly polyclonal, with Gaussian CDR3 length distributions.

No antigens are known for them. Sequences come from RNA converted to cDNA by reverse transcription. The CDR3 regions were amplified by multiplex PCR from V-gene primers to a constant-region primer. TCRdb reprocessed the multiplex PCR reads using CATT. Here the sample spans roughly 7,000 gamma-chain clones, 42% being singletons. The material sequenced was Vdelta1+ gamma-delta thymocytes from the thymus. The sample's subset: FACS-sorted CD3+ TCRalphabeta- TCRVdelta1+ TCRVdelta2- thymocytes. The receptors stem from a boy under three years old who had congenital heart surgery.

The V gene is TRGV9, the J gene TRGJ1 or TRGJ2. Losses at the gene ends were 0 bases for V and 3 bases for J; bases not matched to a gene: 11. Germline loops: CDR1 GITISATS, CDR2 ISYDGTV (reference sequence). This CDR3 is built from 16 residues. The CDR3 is CALWEVHYRIYYKKLF. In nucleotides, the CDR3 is TGTGCCTTGTGGGAGGTGCATTACCGAATTTATTATAAGAAACTCTTT.

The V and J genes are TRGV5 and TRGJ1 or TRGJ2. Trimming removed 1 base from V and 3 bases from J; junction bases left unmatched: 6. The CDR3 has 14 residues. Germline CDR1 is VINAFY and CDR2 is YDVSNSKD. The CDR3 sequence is CATWDSPGYYKKLF. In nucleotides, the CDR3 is TGTGCCACCTGGGACAGTCCGGGTTATTATAAGAAACTCTTT.

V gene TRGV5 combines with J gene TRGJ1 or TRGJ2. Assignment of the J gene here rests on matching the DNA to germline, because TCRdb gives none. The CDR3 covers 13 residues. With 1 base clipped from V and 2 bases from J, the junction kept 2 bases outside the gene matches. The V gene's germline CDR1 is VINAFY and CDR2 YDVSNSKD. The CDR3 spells CATWDRDYYKKLF. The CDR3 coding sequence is TGTGCCACCTGGGACAGAGATTATTATAAGAAACTCTTT.

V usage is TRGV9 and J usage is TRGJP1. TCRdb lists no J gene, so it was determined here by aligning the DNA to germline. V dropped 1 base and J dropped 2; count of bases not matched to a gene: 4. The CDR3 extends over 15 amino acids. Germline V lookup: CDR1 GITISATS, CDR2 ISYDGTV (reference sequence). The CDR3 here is CALWEVRTTGWFKIF. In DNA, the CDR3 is TGTGCCTTGTGGGAGGTTCGGACCACTGGTTGGTTCAAGATATTT.

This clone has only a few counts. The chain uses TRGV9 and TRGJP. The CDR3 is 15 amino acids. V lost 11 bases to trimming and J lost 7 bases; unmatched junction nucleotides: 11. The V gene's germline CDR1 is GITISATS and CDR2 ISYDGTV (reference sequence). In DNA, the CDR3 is TGTGCCTGGACTTCCCAGGAGTTGGGCAAAAAAATCAAGGTATTT. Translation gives CAWTSQELGKKIKVF.

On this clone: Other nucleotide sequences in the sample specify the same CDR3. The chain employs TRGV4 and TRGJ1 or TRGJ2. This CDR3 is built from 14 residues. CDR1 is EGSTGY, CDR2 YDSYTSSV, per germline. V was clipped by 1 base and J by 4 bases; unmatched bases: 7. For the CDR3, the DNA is TGTGCCACCTGGGATGGTCCGGGATATTATAAGAAACTCTTT. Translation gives CATWDGPGYYKKLF.

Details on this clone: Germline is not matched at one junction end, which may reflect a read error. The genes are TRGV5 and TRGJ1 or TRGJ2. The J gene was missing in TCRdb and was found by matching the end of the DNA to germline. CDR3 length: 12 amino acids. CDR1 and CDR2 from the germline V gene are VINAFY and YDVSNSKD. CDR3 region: CATWDRLGWKLF. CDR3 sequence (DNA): TGCGCCACCTGGGACAGGCTAGGGTGGAAACTCTTT.

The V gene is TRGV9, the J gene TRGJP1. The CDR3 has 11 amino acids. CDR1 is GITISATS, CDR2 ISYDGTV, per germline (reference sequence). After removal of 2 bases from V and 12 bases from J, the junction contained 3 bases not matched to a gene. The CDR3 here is CALWEAGFKIF. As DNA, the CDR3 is TGTGCCTTGTGGGAGGCCGGGTTCAAGATATTT.

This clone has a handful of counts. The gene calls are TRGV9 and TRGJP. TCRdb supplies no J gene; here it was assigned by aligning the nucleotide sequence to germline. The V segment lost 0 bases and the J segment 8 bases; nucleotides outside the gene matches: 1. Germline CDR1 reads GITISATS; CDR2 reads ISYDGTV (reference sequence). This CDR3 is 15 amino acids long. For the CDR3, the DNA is TGTGCCTTGTGGGAGGTGCAGTTGGGCAAAAAAATCAAGGTATTT. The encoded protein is CALWEVQLGKKIKVF.

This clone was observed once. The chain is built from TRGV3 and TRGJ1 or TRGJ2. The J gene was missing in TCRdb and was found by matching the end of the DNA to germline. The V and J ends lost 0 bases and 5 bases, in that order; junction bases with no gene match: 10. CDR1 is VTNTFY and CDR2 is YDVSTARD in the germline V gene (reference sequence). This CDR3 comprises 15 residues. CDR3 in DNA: TGTGCCACCTGGGACAGGCGATTATGGGATTATAAGAAACTCTTT. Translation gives CATWDRRLWDYKKLF.

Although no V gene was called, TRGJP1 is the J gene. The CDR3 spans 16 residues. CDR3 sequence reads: CATWDEYPGTGWFKIF. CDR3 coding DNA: TGTGCCACCTGGGATGAATACCCGGGCACTGGTTGGTTCAAGATATTT.

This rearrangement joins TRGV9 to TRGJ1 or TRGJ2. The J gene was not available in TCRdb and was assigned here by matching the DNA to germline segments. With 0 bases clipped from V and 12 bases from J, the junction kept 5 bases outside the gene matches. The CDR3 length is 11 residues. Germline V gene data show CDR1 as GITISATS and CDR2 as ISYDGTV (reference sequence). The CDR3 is CALWEVSGKLF. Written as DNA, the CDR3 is TGTGCCTTGTGGGAGGTGTCCGGGAAACTCTTT.

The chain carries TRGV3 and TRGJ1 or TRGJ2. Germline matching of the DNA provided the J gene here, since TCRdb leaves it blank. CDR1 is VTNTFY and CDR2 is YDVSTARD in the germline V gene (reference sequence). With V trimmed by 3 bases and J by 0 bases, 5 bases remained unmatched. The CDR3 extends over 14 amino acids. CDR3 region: CATWDSVNYYKKLF. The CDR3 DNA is TGTGCCACCTGGGACTCGGTGAATTATTATAAGAAACTCTTT.

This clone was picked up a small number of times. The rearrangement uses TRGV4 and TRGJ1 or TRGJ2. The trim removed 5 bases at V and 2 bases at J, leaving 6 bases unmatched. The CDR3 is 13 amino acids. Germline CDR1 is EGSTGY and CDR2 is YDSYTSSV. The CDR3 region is CATWASDYYKKLF. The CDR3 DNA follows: TGTGCCACCTGGGCCTCTGATTATTATAAGAAACTCTTT.

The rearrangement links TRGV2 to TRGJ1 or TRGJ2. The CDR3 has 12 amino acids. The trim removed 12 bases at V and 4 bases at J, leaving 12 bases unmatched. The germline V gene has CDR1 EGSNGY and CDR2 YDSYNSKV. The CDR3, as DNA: TGTGCCTCTTGGGACCTCTATTATAAGAAACTCTTT. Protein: CASWDLYYKKLF.

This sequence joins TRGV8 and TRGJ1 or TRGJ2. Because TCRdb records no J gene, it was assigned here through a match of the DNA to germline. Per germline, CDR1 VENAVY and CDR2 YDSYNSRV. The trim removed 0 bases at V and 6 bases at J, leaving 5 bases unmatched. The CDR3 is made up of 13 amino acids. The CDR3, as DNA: TGTGCCACCTGGGATAGGCGATGTTATAAGAAACTCTTT. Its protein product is CATWDRRCYKKLF.

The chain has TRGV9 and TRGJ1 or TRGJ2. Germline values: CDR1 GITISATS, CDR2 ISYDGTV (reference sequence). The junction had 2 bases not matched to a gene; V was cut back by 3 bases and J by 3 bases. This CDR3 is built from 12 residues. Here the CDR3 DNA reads TGTGCCTTGTGGGAGATTTATTATAAGAAACTCTTT. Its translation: CALWEIYYKKLF.

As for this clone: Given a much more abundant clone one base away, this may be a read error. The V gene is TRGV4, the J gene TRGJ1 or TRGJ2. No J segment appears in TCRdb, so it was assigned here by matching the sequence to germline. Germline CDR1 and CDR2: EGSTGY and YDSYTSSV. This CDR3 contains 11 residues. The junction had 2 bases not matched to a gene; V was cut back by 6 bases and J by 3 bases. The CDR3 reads CATWSYYKKLF. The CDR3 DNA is TGTGCCACCTGGAGTTATTATAAGAAACTCTTT.

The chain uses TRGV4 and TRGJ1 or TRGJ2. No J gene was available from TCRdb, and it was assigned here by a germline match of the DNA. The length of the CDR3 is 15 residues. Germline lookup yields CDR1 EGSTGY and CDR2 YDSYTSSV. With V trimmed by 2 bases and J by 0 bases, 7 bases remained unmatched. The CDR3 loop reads CATWDVALNYYKKLF. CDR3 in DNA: TGTGCCACCTGGGATGTAGCCTTGAATTATTATAAGAAACTCTTT.

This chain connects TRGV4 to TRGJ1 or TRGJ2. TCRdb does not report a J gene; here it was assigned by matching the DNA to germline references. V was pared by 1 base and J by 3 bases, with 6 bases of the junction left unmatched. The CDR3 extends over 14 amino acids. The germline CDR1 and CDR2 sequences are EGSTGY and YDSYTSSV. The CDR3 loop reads CATWDGRCYYKKLF. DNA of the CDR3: TGTGCCACCTGGGATGGTCGTTGTTATTATAAGAAACTCTTT.